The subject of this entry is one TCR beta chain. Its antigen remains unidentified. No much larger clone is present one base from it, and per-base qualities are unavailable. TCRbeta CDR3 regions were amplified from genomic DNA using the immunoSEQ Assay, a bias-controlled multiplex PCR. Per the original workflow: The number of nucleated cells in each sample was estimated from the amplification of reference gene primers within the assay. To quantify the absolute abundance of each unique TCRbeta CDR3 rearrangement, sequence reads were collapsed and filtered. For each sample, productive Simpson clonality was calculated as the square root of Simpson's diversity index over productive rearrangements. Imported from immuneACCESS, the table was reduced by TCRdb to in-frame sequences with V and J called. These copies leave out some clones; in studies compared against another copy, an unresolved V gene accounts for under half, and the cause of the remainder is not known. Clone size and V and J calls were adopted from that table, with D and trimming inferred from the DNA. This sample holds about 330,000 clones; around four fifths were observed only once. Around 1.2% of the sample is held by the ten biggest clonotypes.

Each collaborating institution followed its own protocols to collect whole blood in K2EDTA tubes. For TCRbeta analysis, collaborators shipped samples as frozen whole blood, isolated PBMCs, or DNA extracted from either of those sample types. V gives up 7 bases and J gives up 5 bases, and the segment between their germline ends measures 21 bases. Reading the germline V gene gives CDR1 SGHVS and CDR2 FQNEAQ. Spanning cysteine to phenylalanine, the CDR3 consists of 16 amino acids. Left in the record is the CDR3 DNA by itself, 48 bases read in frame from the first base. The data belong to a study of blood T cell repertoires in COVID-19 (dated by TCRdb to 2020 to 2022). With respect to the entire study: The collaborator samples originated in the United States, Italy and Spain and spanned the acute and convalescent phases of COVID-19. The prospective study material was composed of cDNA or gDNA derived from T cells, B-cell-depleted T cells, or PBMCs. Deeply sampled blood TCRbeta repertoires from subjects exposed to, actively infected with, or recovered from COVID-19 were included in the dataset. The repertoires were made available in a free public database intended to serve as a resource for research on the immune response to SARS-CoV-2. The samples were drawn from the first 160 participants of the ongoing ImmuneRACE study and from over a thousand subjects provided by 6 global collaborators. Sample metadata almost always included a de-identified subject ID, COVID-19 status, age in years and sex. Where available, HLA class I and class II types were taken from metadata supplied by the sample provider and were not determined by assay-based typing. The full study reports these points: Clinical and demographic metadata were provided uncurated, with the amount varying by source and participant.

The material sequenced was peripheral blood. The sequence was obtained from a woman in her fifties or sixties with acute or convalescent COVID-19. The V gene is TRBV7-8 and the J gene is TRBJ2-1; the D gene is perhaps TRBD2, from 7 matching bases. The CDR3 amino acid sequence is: CASNVNGRGLNNEQFF. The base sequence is TGTGCCAGCAACGTAAATGGGCGGGGGCTCAACAATGAGCAGTTCTTC.